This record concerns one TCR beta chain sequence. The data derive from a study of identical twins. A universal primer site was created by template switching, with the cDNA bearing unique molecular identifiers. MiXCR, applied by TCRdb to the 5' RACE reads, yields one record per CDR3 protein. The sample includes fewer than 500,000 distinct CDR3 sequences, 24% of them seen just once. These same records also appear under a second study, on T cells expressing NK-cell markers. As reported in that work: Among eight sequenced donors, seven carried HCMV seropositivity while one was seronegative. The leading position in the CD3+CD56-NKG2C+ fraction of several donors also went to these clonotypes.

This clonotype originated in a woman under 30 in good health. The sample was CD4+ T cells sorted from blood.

The CDR3 region has the DNA TGTGCCAGCAGTTTAGACTCCCGCGCGCAGTATTTT. Translated: CASSLDSRAQYF. J is TRBJ2-3 and V is TRBV27; D unresolved. Trimming took 2 bases from V and 10 from J, leaving 10 bases between them. CDR3 length equals 12 residues. Germline-derived CDR1 and CDR2 are MNHEY and SMNVEV (reference sequence).